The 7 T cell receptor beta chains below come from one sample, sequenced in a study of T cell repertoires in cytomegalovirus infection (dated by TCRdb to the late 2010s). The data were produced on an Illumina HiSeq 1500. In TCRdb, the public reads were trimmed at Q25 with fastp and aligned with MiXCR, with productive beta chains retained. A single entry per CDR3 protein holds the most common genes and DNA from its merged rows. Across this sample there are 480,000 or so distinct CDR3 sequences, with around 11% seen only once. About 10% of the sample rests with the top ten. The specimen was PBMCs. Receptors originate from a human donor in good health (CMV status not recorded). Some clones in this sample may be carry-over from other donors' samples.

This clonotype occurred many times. Here the CDR3 reads CASSRGWGQSSYNEQFF. The CDR3 bases are TGTGCCAGCAGCCGGGGGTGGGGGCAGAGCTCCTACAATGAGCAGTTCTTC. The chain links TRBV6-1 to TRBJ2-1; D may be TRBD1 or TRBD2 (6 bases each). Germline V lookup: CDR1 MNHNS, CDR2 SASEGT. The ends were cut back, 6 bases at V and 0 bases at J, with 18 bases in the middle. CDR3 size: 17 residues.

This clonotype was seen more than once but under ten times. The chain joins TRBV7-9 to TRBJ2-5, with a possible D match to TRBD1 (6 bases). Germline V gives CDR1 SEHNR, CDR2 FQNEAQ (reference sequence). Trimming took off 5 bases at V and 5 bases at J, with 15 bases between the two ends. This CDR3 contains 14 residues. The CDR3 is CASSRARGLETQYF. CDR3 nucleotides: TGTGCCAGCAGCCGGGCCAGGGGTTTGGAGACCCAGTACTTC. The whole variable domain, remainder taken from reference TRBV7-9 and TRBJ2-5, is DTGVSQNPRHKITKRGQNVTFRCDPISEHNRLYWYRQTLGQGPEFLTYFQNEAQLEKSRLLSDRFSAERPKGSFSTLEIQRTEQGDSAMYLCASSRARGLETQYFGPGTRLLVL.

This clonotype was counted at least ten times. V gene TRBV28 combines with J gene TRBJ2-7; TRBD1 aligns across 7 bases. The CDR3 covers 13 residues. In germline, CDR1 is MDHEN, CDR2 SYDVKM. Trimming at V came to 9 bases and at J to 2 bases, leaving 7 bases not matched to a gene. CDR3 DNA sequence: TGTGCCAGTTCAGGGGGAATGGCCTACGAGCAGTACTTC. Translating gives CASSGGMAYEQYF.

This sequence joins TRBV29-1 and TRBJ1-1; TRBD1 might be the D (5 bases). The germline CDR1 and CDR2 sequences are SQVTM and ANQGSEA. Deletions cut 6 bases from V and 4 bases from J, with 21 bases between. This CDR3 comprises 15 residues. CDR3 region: CSVVGVQGKGTEAFF. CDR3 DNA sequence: TGCAGCGTGGTAGGGGTCCAGGGAAAAGGCACTGAAGCTTTCTTT.

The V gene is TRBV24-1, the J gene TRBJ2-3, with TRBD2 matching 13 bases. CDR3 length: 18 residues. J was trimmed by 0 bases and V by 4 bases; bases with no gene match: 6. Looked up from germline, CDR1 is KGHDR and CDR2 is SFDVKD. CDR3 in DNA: TGTGCCACCAGTGACCCGTCGACTAGCGGGAGGAGCACAGATACGCAGTATTTT. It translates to CATSDPSTSGRSTDTQYF.

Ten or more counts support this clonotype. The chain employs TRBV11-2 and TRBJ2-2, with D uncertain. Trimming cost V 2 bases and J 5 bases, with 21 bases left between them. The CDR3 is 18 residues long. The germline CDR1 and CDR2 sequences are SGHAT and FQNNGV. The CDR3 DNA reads TGTGCCAGCAGCTTAAGCAACAGTACAGCCCTTGGGACCGGGGAGCTGTTTTTT. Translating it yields CASSLSNSTALGTGELFF.

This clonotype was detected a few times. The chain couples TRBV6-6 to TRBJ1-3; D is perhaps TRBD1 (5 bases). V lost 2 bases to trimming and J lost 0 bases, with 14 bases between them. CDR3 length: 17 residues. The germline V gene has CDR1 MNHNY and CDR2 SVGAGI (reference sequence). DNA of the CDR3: TGTGCCAGCAGTTACGTAGGGGTCCTTAGCTCTGGAAACACCATATATTTT. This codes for CASSYVGVLSSGNTIYF.